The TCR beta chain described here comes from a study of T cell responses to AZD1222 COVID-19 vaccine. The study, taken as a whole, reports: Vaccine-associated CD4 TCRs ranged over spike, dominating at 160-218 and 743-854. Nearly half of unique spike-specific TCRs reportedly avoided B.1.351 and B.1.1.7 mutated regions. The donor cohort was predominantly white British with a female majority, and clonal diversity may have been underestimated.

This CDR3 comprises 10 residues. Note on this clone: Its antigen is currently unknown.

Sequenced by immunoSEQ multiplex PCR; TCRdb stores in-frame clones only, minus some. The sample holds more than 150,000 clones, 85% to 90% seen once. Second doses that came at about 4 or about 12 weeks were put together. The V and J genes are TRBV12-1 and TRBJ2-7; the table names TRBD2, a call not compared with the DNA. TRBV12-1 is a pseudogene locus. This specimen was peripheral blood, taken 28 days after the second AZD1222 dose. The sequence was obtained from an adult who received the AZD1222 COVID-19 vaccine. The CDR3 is CASSALEQYF. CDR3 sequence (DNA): TGTGCCAGCAGCGCGCTCGAGCAGTACTTC.